Sequencing of this T cell receptor (beta chain) was carried out in a study of T-cell reconstitution after alpha-beta-depleted transplantation in children. Construction of the TCRbeta library involved unique molecular identifiers. Each CDR3 protein is one row after TCRdb ran MiXCR on the PCR reads. The sample comprises around 370,000 distinct CDR3 sequences, around a tenth of which are singletons, and around 2.4% rests with the top ten. This clonotype has just a few counts. Trimming cost V 3 bases and J 3 bases; bases outside gene matches: 10. Looked up from germline, CDR1 is MNHEY and CDR2 is SMNVEV (reference sequence). The CDR3 has 16 residues.

This chain uses TRBV27 with TRBJ2-7, with 8 bases fitting TRBD1. The input for sequencing was PBMCs from the stem cell graft donor, taken from the stem cell graft. This sequence was found in a human donor who donated a stem cell graft to a child with acute lymphoblastic leukemia. CDR3 sequence: CASSFFRQGLIYEQYF. The CDR3 coding sequence is TGTGCCAGCAGTTTCTTCCGACAGGGGCTCATCTACGAGCAGTACTTC.